The 29 T cell receptor beta chains below were found in one sample sequenced in a study of PD-L1 blockade in urothelial cancer (dated by TCRdb to the late 2010s). This specimen's time point label, per the study, means: pretreatment peripheral blood. The library came from the immunoSEQ multiplex PCR assay. TCRdb stores this immuneACCESS table with in-frame sequences only. Part of the clones is absent; in the studies checked, under half of the shortfall reflects unresolved V genes, and no reason is known for the rest. This sample holds some 52,000 clones; around 72% were observed only once. 4% of the sample is in the top ten clones. The sample in question was PBMCs, obtained around atezolizumab (anti-PD-L1) treatment. Receptor source: a man aged 65 to 85 with urothelial cancer.

V usage is TRBV9 and J usage is TRBJ2-3, with 9 bases fitting TRBD1. Germline assignment: CDR1 SGDLS and CDR2 YYNGEE. J gave up 5 bases and V 0 bases, and 7 bases lay outside the gene matches. The CDR3 is 16 amino acids. The CDR3 DNA follows: TGTGCCAGCAGCGTAGTAACAGGGGGCGAGGGAGATACGCAGTATTTT. Encoded protein: CASSVVTGGEGDTQYF.

This clone was found once. This chain links TRBV14 with TRBJ1-6; 7 bases fit TRBD1. The CDR3 covers 15 residues. Unmatched junction bases numbered 6, after V lost 4 bases and J lost 6 bases. In germline, CDR1 is SGHDN, CDR2 FVKESK. CDR3 region: CASSLRDSRNSPLHF. DNA for the CDR3: TGTGCCAGCAGCCTCCGGGACAGCCGTAATTCACCCCTCCACTTT.

This clone came up a few times. This chain connects TRBV18 to TRBJ2-1; D is possibly TRBD1 (6 bases). V was pared by 6 bases and J by 7 bases, with 22 bases between. In germline, CDR1 is KGHSH, CDR2 LQKENI. This CDR3 comprises 16 residues. The CDR3 DNA sequence: TGTGCCAGCTCTACCGGGTCCTCAAGGACAGTAAATGAGCAGTTCTTC. It specifies CASSTGSSRTVNEQFF.

V usage is TRBV21-1 and J usage is TRBJ1-5; TRBD1 was called by the table and not checked on the DNA. TRBV21-1 counts as a pseudogene. This CDR3 comprises 22 residues. The CDR3 sequence: CASSKLRGRLDREGWGNQPQHF. The CDR3 bases are TGTGCCAGCAGCAAACTACGCGGGCGGCTGGACAGGGAGGGTTGGGGCAATCAGCCCCAGCATTTT.

In this sample, this clone turned up once. The chain is built from TRBV5-6 and TRBJ1-1; TRBD1 might be the D (5 bases). The CDR3 sequence is 14 residues long. The V end was cut by 0 bases, the J end by 5 bases, with 11 bases between. The germline V gene encodes CDR1 SGHDT and CDR2 YYEEEE. The CDR3 loop reads CASSLVYGGTEAFF. CDR3 nucleotides: TGTGCCAGCAGCTTGGTCTACGGGGGAACTGAAGCTTTCTTT.

The V gene is TRBV5-6, the J gene TRBJ2-7; a possible D gene is TRBD1 (6 bases). This CDR3 region has 12 residues. The V gene's germline CDR1 is SGHDT and CDR2 YYEEEE. Trimming removed 4 bases from V and 5 bases from J, with 10 bases in between. The CDR3 spells CASSPQGHEQYF. The CDR3 DNA reads as TGTGCCAGCAGCCCACAGGGCCACGAGCAGTACTTC.

CDR3 protein: CASSRPGGRAEAFF. For the CDR3, the DNA is TGTGCCAGCAGTCGCCCTGGAGGGCGGGCTGAAGCTTTCTTT. The chain joins TRBV6-5 to TRBJ1-1, with D unresolved. Germline V gives CDR1 MNHEY, CDR2 SVGAGI. Trimming removed 5 bases from V and 6 bases from J, with 16 bases in between. The CDR3 loop spans 14 amino acids.

CDR3 coding DNA: TGTGCCAGCAGTTTTACAGGGGGGAGGCGCACCGGGGAGCTGTTTTTT. Translated, it gives CASSFTGGRRTGELFF. The chain has TRBV6-5 and TRBJ2-2, with TRBD1 matching 8 bases. Germline V gives CDR1 MNHEY, CDR2 SVGAGI. After removal of 4 bases from V and 4 bases from J, the junction contained 8 bases not matched to a gene. The CDR3 loop spans 16 amino acids.

A note on this clone: The junction shows a germline mismatch at one end, possibly a read error. This sequence joins TRBV20-1 and TRBJ2-1; possibly TRBD1 for D (6 bases). CDR1 is DFQATT and CDR2 is SNEGSKA in the germline V gene (reference sequence). This CDR3 spans 11 amino acids. CDR3 protein: CTGQIDNEQFF. CDR3 coding DNA: TGTACTGGACAGATAGACAATGAGCAGTTCTTC.

The chain employs TRBV5-4 and TRBJ2-3; D gene ambiguous. This CDR3 contains 15 residues. Germline CDR1 SGHNT, CDR2 YYREEE (reference sequence). V lost 3 bases and J 1 base, leaving 12 bases between the germline ends. CDR3 loop: CASSSSTLGTDTQYF. CDR3 bases: TGTGCCAGCAGCTCATCTACCCTGGGCACAGATACGCAGTATTTT. Full variable domain (rest looked up from reference TRBV5-4 and TRBJ2-3): ETGVTQSPTHLIKTRGQQVTLRCSSQSGHNTVSWYQQALGQGPQFIFQYYREEENGRGNFPPRFSGLQFPNYSSELNVNALELDDSALYLCASSSSTLGTDTQYFGPGTRLTVL.

V usage is TRBV27 and J usage is TRBJ1-1; TRBD1 is a possible D gene (6 bases). The V gene's germline CDR1 is MNHEY and CDR2 SMNVEV (reference sequence). Trimming cost V 2 bases and J 0 bases, with 7 bases left between them. The CDR3 spans 14 residues. CDR3 DNA sequence: TGTGCCAGCAGTTTACAGGGGATGAACACTGAAGCTTTCTTT. Its translation is CASSLQGMNTEAFF.

The chain carries TRBV4-2 and TRBJ2-5; 10 bases agree with TRBD2. Germline V gene data show CDR1 as LGHNA and CDR2 as YNFKEQ. J was trimmed by 4 bases and V by 0 bases; bases with no gene match: 11. The CDR3 runs to 18 residues. For the CDR3, the DNA is TGTGCCAGCAGCCAAGAAGTAGGGGCTAGCGGGAGTCCAGAGACCCAGTACTTC. Amino acids: CASSQEVGASGSPETQYF.

The chain links TRBV5-1 to TRBJ1-5; D possibly corresponds to TRBD1 (6 bases). This CDR3 region has 16 residues. V was cut by 0 bases and J by 6 bases, with 16 bases left in between. Germline assignment: CDR1 SGHRS and CDR2 YFSETQ. The chain's CDR3 is CASSLEGGQQGQPQHF. CDR3 nucleotides: TGCGCCAGCAGCTTGGAAGGGGGTCAGCAAGGTCAGCCCCAGCATTTT. Filled out from reference TRBV5-1 and TRBJ1-5, the complete variable domain reads KAGVTQTPRYLIKTRGQQVTLSCSPISGHRSVSWYQQTPGQGLQFLFEYFSETQRNKGNFPGRFSGRQFSNSRSEMNVSTLELGDSALYLCASSLEGGQQGQPQHFGDGTRLSIL.

This rearrangement joins TRBV4-1 to TRBJ2-5; 9 nucleotides align to TRBD1. Germline values: CDR1 MGHRA, CDR2 YSYEKL. The CDR3 consists of 14 residues. J gave up 3 bases and V 3 bases, and 2 bases lay outside the gene matches. Written as DNA, the CDR3 is TGCGCCAGCAGCCAGACAGGGGGAGAAGAGACCCAGTACTTC. As protein: CASSQTGGEETQYF.

The J gene is TRBJ2-3, the V gene TRBV19, with D possibly matching TRBD2 (5 bases). V was trimmed by 8 bases and J by 2 bases, leaving 20 bases between them. The CDR3 is made up of 16 amino acids. The germline V gene has CDR1 LNHDA and CDR2 SQIVND (reference sequence). The CDR3 loop is CASGNLRAGYTDTQYF. The CDR3 region has the DNA TGTGCCAGTGGTAATCTCCGGGCGGGTTACACAGATACGCAGTATTTT.

The genes are TRBV5-1 and TRBJ2-1; a possible D gene is TRBD1 (5 bases). Per germline, CDR1 SGHRS and CDR2 YFSETQ. This CDR3 comprises 15 residues. Trimming left V 0 bases short and J 4 bases short, with 11 bases between. CDR3 nucleotides: TGCGCCAGCAGCTTGGAGGGGCAGCCTTACAATGAGCAGTTCTTC. Its protein is CASSLEGQPYNEQFF.

This clone was seen a single time. The V call is TRBV9, the J call TRBJ1-4; the match to TRBD1 covers 9 bases. The CDR3 covers 15 residues. CDR1 SGDLS and CDR2 YYNGEE come from the germline V gene. J was trimmed by 7 bases and V by 0 bases; bases with no gene match: 4. The CDR3 region has the DNA TGTGCCAGCAGCGTAGAGGGACAGGGCGGTGAAAAACTGTTTTTT. Residues: CASSVEGQGGEKLFF.

V and J are TRBV7-9 and TRBJ2-1; D is ambiguous. Germline CDR1 and CDR2: SEHNR and FQNEAQ (reference sequence). V dropped 1 base and J dropped 0 bases, with 7 bases sitting between them. The CDR3 consists of 15 residues. In nucleotides, the CDR3 is TGTGCCAGCAGCTTAGTACTTTCCTCCTACAATGAGCAGTTCTTC. Translation: CASSLVLSSYNEQFF. Full variable domain (outside the CDR3, taken from reference TRBV7-9 and TRBJ2-1): DTGVSQNPRHKITKRGQNVTFRCDPISEHNRLYWYRQTLGQGPEFLTYFQNEAQLEKSRLLSDRFSAERPKGSFSTLEIQRTEQGDSAMYLCASSLVLSSYNEQFFGPGTRLTVL.

This clone was picked up many times. This chain joins TRBV7-9 and TRBJ2-2; D remains unclear. V was shortened by 2 bases and J by 3 bases, with 7 bases between the two germline ends. Germline V CDR1 and CDR2: SEHNR, FQNEAQ (reference sequence). This CDR3 is built from 14 residues. The CDR3, as DNA: TGTGCCAGCAGCTTAAGCCTATACACCGGGGAGCTGTTTTTT. It translates to CASSLSLYTGELFF.

The rearrangement joins TRBV5-1 to TRBJ2-3; TRBD1 aligns across 10 bases. The CDR3 has 16 residues. Unmatched junction bases numbered 5, after V lost 0 bases and J lost 4 bases. The germline gives CDR1 SGHRS, CDR2 YFSETQ. CDR3 amino acids: CASSLEAGTGADTQYF. CDR3 DNA: TGCGCCAGCAGCTTGGAGGCAGGGACAGGGGCAGATACGCAGTATTTT. Full variable domain (outside the CDR3, taken from reference TRBV5-1 and TRBJ2-3): KAGVTQTPRYLIKTRGQQVTLSCSPISGHRSVSWYQQTPGQGLQFLFEYFSETQRNKGNFPGRFSGRQFSNSRSEMNVSTLELGDSALYLCASSLEAGTGADTQYFGPGTRLTVL.

The V and J genes are TRBV19 and TRBJ1-1; D ambiguous. Germline V gives CDR1 LNHDA, CDR2 SQIVND (reference sequence). There are 13 residues in the CDR3. Trimming left V 7 bases short and J 1 base short, with 10 bases between. The CDR3 nucleotides read TGTGCCAGTACCCCCCCCTCGAACACTGAAGCTTTCTTT. It is translated as CASTPPSNTEAFF.

The chain carries TRBV10-2 and TRBJ2-3; maybe TRBD1 (5 bases). This CDR3 has 14 residues. The germline V gene has CDR1 WSHSY and CDR2 SAAADI. The V gene lost 0 bases and the J gene lost 2 bases, with 6 bases spanning the gap. Written as DNA, the CDR3 is TGCGCCAGCAGTGAGTCAGGGGACACAGATACGCAGTATTTT. Amino acid sequence: CASSESGDTDTQYF.

The chain combines TRBV5-1 with TRBJ1-2; 10 positions match TRBD1. The germline V gene has CDR1 SGHRS and CDR2 YFSETQ. J lost 2 bases, V lost 5 bases, and 9 bases had no gene match. The CDR3 has 16 residues. This chain's CDR3 is CASSRDGGQGNYGYTF. CDR3 coding DNA: TGCGCCAGCAGTCGGGACGGGGGACAGGGGAACTATGGCTACACCTTC.

This clone was recorded only once. The chain recombines TRBV19 with TRBJ1-2; 7 bases fit TRBD1. V dropped 4 bases and J dropped 8; count of bases not matched to a gene: 7. The length of the CDR3 is 13 residues. From germline, CDR1 is LNHDA and CDR2 SQIVND (reference sequence). CDR3 residues: CASSTRQGVGYTF. In nucleotides, the CDR3 is TGTGCCAGTAGTACCCGACAGGGTGTAGGCTACACCTTC. The whole variable domain, filled in from reference TRBV19 and TRBJ1-2, reads DGGITQSPKYLFRKEGQNVTLSCEQNLNHDAMYWYRQDPGQGLRLIYYSQIVNDFQKGDIAEGYSVSREKKESFPLTVTSAQKNPTAFYLCASSTRQGVGYTFGSGTRLTVV.

Only one count was recorded for this clone. The chain links TRBV7-8 to TRBJ2-2; 13 nucleotides match TRBD2. The V segment lost 4 bases and the J segment 4 bases; nucleotides outside the gene matches: 3. This CDR3 has 16 amino acids. Germline CDR1 and CDR2: SGHVS and FQNEAQ. CDR3 residues: CASSSTSGGVTGELFF. The CDR3 coding sequence is TGTGCCAGCAGCTCCACTAGCGGGGGGGTCACCGGGGAGCTGTTTTTT.

The chain carries TRBV2 and TRBJ1-1, with D uncertain. The CDR3 covers 13 residues. The germline CDR1 and CDR2 sequences are SNHLY and FYNNEI. The V end lost 5 bases, the J end lost 2 bases, and 9 bases lay between the germline ends. CDR3 nucleotide sequence: TGTGCCAGCAGTCAAGGCAGAAACACTGAAGCTTTCTTT. Translation: CASSQGRNTEAFF.

In its sample, this clone was seen a few times. The V call is TRBV5-1, the J call TRBJ2-1; the D is unclear. This CDR3 region has 16 residues. Trimming pared 3 bases from V and 2 bases from J, leaving 15 bases between. Germline CDR1 and CDR2: SGHRS and YFSETQ. The CDR3 spells CASSSPSISAYNEQFF. CDR3 in DNA: TGCGCCAGCAGCTCTCCTTCCATCAGCGCCTACAATGAGCAGTTCTTC. The full variable domain, rest sourced from reference TRBV5-1 and TRBJ2-1, is KAGVTQTPRYLIKTRGQQVTLSCSPISGHRSVSWYQQTPGQGLQFLFEYFSETQRNKGNFPGRFSGRQFSNSRSEMNVSTLELGDSALYLCASSSPSISAYNEQFFGPGTRLTVL.

The rearrangement uses TRBV21-1 and TRBJ1-1; the table's D call TRBD1 went unverified against the DNA. TRBV21-1 is described as a pseudogene. This CDR3 is 16 amino acids long. CDR3 in amino acids: CASSNWTGGMSTEAFF. CDR3 DNA: TGTGCCAGCAGCAACTGGACAGGGGGCATGAGCACTGAAGCTTTCTTT.

V usage is TRBV12-5 and J usage is TRBJ2-5; the D gene is possibly TRBD1 (6 bases). V lost 3 bases, J lost 7 bases, and 12 bases lay in between. Germline-derived CDR1 and CDR2 are LGHNT and FRNRAP. The CDR3 spans 13 residues. The CDR3 nucleotides are TGTGCTAGTGGTTTACAACAGGGTTGGACCCAGTACTTC. This gives the protein CASGLQQGWTQYF.